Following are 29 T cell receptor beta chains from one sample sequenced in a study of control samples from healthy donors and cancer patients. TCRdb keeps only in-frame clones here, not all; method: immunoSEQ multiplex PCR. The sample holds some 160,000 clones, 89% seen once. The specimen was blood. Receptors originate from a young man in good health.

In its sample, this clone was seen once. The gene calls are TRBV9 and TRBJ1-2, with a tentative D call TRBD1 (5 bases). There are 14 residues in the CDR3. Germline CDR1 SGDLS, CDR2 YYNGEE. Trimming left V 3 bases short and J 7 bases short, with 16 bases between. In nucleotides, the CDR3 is TGTGCCAGCAGCGCGGGGGATCCGTGGGGTGGCTACACCTTC. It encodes CASSAGDPWGGYTF.

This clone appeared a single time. The DNA of the CDR3 is TGTGCCAGCAGCTTAGGTGGGTGGGGCTCTGTCCACGAGCAGTACTTC. Its translation is CASSLGGWGSVHEQYF. The chain recombines TRBV7-2 with TRBJ2-7; a possible D gene is TRBD1 (5 bases). CDR3 size: 16 residues. V lost 1 base to trimming and J lost 5 bases, with 18 bases between them. Germline CDR1 SGHTA, CDR2 FQGNSA.

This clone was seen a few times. For the CDR3, the DNA is TGTGCCGGAATGGGGCTGGCGGAGACCCAGTACTTC. Its protein product is CAGMGLAETQYF. The V gene is TRBV2, the J gene TRBJ2-5; tentatively, D is TRBD1 (5 bases). This CDR3 has 12 amino acids. Trimming left V 11 bases short and J 5 bases short, with 15 bases between. Germline CDR1 reads SNHLY; CDR2 reads FYNNEI.

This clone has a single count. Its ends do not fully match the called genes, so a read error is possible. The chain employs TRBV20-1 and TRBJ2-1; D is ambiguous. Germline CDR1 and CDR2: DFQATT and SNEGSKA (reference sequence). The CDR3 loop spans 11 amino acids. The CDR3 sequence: CSASVRDEQFF. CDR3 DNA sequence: TGCAGTGCTAGCGTAAGGGATGAACAGTTCTTC.

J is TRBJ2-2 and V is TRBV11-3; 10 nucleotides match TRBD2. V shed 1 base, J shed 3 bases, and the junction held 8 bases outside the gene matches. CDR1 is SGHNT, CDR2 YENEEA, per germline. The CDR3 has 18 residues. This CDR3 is CASSLGPGLAGDTGELFF. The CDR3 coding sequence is TGTGCCAGCAGCTTAGGTCCCGGGCTAGCGGGAGACACCGGGGAGCTGTTTTTT.

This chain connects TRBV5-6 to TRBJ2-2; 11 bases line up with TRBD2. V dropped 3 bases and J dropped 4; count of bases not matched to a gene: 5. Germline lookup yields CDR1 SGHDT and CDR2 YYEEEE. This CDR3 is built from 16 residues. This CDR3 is CASSYTSGSVTGELFF. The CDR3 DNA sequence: TGTGCCAGCAGCTACACTAGCGGGAGCGTCACCGGGGAGCTGTTTTTT.

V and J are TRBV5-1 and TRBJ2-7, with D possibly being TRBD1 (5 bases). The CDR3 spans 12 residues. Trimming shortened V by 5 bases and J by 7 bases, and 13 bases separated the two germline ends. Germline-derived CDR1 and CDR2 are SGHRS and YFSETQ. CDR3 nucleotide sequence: TGCGCCAGCAGAGGGGCCACAGTTGAGCAGTACTTC. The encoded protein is CASRGATVEQYF.

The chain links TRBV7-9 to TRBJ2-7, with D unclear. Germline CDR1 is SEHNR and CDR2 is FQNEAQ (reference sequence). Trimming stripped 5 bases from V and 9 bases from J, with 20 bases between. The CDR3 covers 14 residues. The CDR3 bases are TGTGCCAGCAGCCCGAGTGGAAGACATGAGGCGCAGTACTTC. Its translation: CASSPSGRHEAQYF.

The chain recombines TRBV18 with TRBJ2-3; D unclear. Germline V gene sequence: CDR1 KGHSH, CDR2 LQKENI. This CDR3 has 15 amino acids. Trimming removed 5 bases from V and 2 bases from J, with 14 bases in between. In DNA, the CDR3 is TGTGCCAGCTCATCCATAGGCGGTGACACAGATACGCAGTATTTT. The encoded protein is CASSSIGGDTDTQYF.

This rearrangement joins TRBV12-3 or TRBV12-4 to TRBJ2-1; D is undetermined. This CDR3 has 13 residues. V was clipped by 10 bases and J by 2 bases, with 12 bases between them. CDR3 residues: CATARDAYNEQFF. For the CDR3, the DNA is TGTGCCACCGCCCGAGACGCCTACAATGAGCAGTTCTTC.

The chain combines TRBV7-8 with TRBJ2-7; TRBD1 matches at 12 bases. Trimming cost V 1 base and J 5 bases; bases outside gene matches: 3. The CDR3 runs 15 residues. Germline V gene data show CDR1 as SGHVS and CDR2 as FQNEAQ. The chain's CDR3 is CASSLEGTGGDEQYF. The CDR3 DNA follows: TGTGCCAGCAGCTTAGAAGGGACAGGGGGCGACGAGCAGTACTTC. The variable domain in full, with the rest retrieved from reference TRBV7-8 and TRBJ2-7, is GAGVSQSPRYKVAKRGQDVALRCDPISGHVSLFWYQQALGQGPEFLTYFQNEAQLDKSGLPSDRFFAERPEGSVSTLKIQRTQQEDSAVYLCASSLEGTGGDEQYFGPGTRLTVT.

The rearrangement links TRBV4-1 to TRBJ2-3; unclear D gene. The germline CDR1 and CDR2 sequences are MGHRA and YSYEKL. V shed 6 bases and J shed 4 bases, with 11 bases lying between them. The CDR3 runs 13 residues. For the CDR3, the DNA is TGCGCCAGCAGTTCTCGAACCCCAGATACGCAGTATTTT. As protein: CASSSRTPDTQYF.

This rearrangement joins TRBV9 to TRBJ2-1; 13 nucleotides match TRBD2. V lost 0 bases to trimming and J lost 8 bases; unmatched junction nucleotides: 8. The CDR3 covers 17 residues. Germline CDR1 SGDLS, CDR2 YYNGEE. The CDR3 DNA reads TGTGCCAGCAGCGTAGCCCCCGGACTAGCGGGAGCTCATGAGCAGTTCTTC. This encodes CASSVAPGLAGAHEQFF.

CDR3 amino acids: CASSQGTGGHQPQHF. The CDR3 DNA reads as TGCGCCAGCAGCCAAGGGACAGGGGGACACCAGCCCCAGCATTTT. The chain is built from TRBV4-3 and TRBJ1-5; 10 nucleotides line up with TRBD1. With V trimmed by 1 base and J by 7 bases, 4 bases remained unmatched. The CDR3 runs 15 residues. Germline CDR1 and CDR2: LGHNA and YSLEER.

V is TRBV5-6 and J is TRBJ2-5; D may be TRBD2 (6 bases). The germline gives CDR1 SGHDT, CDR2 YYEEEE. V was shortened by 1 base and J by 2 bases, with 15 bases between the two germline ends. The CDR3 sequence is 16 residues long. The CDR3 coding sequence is TGTGCCAGCAGCTTGAAGTTGACTAGACGACAAGAGACCCAGTACTTC. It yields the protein CASSLKLTRRQETQYF.

The CDR3 region is CASSQDVWSTAHQTQYF. The CDR3 nucleotides read TGTGCCAGCAGCCAAGATGTGTGGTCGACAGCCCACCAGACCCAGTACTTC. V is TRBV4-2 and J is TRBJ2-5, with D perhaps matching TRBD1 (5 bases). Looked up from germline, CDR1 is LGHNA and CDR2 is YNFKEQ. Trimming stripped 0 bases from V and 6 bases from J, with 20 bases between. The CDR3 consists of 17 residues.

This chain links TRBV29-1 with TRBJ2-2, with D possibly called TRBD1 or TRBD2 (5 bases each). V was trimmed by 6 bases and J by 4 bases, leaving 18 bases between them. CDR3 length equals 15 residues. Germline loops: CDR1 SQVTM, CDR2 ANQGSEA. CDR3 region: CSVPSRVGGTGELFF. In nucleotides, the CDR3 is TGCAGCGTCCCAAGCCGAGTTGGGGGCACCGGGGAGCTGTTTTTT.

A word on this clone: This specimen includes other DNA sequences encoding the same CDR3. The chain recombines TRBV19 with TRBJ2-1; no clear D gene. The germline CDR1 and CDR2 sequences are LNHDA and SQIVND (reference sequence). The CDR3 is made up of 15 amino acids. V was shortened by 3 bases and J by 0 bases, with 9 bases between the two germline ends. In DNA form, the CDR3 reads TGTGCCAGTAGTATCGGCCCGAGCTCCTACAATGAGCAGTTCTTC. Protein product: CASSIGPSSYNEQFF.

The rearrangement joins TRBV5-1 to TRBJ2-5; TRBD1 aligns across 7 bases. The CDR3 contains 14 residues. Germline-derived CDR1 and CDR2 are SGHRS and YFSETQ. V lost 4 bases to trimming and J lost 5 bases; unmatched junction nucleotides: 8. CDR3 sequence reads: CASSPQGVRETQYF. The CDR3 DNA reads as TGCGCCAGCAGCCCCCAGGGGGTACGGGAGACCCAGTACTTC.

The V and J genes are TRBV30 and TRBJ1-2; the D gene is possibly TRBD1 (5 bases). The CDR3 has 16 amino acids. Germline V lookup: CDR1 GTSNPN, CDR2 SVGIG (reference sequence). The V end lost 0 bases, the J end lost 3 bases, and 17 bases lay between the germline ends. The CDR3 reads CAWSVIPDRGDYGYTF. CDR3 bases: TGTGCCTGGAGTGTAATCCCCGACAGAGGAGACTATGGCTACACCTTC.

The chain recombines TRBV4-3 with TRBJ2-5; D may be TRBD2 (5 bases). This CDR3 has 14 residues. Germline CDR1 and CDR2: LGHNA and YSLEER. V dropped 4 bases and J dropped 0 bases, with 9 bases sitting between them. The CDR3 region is CASSPTRDQETQYF. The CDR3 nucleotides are TGCGCCAGCAGCCCTACTAGAGACCAAGAGACCCAGTACTTC.

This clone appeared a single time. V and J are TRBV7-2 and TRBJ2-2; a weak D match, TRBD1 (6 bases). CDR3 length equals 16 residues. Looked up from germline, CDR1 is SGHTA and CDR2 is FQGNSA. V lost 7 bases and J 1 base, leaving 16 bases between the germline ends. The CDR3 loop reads CASTMYRDLNTGELFF. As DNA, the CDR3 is TGTGCCAGCACCATGTACAGGGACCTGAACACCGGGGAGCTGTTTTTT.

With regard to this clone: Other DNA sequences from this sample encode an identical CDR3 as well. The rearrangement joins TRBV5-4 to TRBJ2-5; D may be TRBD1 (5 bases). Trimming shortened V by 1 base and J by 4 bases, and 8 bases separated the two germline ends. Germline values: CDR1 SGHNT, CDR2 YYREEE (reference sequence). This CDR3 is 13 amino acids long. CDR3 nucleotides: TGTGCCAGCAGCTTGCCAGGGCGAGAGACCCAGTACTTC. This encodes CASSLPGRETQYF.

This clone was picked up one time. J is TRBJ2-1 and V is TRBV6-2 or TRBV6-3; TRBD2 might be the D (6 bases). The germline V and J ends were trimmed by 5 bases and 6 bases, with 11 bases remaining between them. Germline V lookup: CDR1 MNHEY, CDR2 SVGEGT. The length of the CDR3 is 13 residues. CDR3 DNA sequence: TGTGCCAGCAGTAAGGGACTGATCAATGAGCAGTTCTTC. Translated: CASSKGLINEQFF.

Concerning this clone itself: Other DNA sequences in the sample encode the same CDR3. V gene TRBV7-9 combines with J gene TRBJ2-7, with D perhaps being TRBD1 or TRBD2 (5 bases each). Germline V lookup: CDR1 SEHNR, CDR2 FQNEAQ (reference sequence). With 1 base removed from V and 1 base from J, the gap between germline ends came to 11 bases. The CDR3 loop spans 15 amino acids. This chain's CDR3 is CASSLGSGGSYEQYF. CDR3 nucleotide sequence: TGTGCCAGCAGCTTAGGGTCTGGGGGATCCTACGAGCAGTACTTC.

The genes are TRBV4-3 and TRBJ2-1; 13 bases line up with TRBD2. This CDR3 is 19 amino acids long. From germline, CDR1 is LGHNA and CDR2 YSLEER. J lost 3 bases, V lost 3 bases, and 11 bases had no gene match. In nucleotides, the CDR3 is TGCGCCAGCAGCCAGACCAAACGACTAGCGGGGGGCATCTACAATGAGCAGTTCTTC. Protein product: CASSQTKRLAGGIYNEQFF.

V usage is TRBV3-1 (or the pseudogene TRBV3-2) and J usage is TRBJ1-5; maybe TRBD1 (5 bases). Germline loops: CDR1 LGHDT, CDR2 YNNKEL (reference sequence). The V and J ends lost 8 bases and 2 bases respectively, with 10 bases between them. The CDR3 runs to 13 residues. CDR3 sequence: CASGGDGNQPQHF. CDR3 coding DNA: TGTGCCAGCGGGGGGGATGGCAATCAGCCCCAGCATTTT.

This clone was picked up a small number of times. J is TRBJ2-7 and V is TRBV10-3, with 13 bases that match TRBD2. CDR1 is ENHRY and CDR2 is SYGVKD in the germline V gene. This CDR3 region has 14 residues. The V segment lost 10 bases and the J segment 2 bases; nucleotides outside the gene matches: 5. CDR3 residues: CASQLAGGPYEQYF. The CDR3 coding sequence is TGTGCCAGCCAACTAGCGGGAGGGCCCTACGAGCAGTACTTC.

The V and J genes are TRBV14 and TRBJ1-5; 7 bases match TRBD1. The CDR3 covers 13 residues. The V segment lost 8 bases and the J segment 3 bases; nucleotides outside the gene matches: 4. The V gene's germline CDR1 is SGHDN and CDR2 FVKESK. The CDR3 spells CASAQGYNQPQHF. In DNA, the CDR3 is TGTGCCAGCGCACAGGGGTACAATCAGCCCCAGCATTTT.